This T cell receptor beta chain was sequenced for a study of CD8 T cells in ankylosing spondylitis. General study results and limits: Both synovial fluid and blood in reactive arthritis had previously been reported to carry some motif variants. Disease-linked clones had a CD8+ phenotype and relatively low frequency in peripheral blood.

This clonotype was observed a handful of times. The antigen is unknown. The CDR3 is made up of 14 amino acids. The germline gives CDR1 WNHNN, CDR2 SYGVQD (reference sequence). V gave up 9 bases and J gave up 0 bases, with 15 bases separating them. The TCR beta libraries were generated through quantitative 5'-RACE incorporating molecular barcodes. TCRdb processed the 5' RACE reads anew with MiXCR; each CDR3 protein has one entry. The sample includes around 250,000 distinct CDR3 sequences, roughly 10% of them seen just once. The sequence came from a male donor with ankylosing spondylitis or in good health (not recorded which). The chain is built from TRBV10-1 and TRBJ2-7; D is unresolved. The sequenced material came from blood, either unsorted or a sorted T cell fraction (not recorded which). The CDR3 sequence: CASFGRPSSYEQYF. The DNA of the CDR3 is TGCGCCAGTTTTGGACGGCCATCCTCCTACGAGCAGTACTTC.